This note documents a single T cell receptor (beta chain) sequence. This entry comes from a study of shared clonotypes between healthy human individuals. Method: immunoSEQ multiplex PCR; TCRdb's copy keeps in-frame clones and lacks some. The table has 2 million to 2.5 million clones, about 90% seen once. CDR1 and CDR2 from the germline V gene are SGHAT and FQNNGV. Trimming removed 7 bases from V and 1 base from J; junction bases left unmatched: 8. The CDR3 has 15 residues. Donors were Caucasian adults residing in Nashville, Tennessee, USA. From CD4+ cells came CD45RA+ naive and CD45RA-negative memory subsets.

This TCR came from a young man in good health. Some clones in this sample may be carry-over from other donors' samples. The sample was naive CD4+ T cells from PBMCs. Subset defined: CD45RA+ positively selected. The chain uses TRBV11-2 and TRBJ2-5; 8 bases are a match to TRBD2. The CDR3 DNA follows: TGTGCCAGCAACCTTGGCGCGGGAGGCCAAGAGACCCAGTACTTC. Translated: CASNLGAGGQETQYF.